This T cell receptor (beta chain) stems from a study of blood T cell repertoires in COVID-19. Turning to the study itself: The study drew acute and convalescent COVID-19 samples from the United States, Italy and Spain. The cDNA or gDNA used as material had been derived from T cells, B-cell-depleted T cells, or PBMCs.

Authors' methods: Quantification of nucleated cells was approximated via reference gene primer amplification. Produced via immunoSEQ multiplex PCR; TCRdb's table is partial and in-frame only. V and J calls and clone size are given by that table; D and trimming were obtained from the DNA. Altogether roughly 98,000 clones are present, approximately 92% being singletons, with the ten largest covering 6.3%. In germline, CDR1 is KGHDR, CDR2 SFDVKD. CDR3 length equals 14 residues. V lost 9 bases and J 8 bases, leaving 21 bases between the germline ends. This clone has only one observation. J is TRBJ1-1 and V is TRBV24-1; the D is unclear. Sample: peripheral blood. This receptor was taken from a woman aged 55 to 70 with active COVID-19. The CDR3: CATPPAGGRGEAFF. Here the CDR3 DNA reads TGTGCCACCCCGCCTGCTGGTGGGCGCGGGGAAGCTTTCTTT.